The rows below give T cell receptor beta chains drawn from one sample of a study of blood T cell repertoires in COVID-19. Assay: immunoSEQ multiplex PCR; the TCRdb copy retains only in-frame clones and omits some. Seen here are around 60,000 clones, more than 80% observed once, and the top ten hold over 15%. The sample comprised peripheral blood. These receptors originate from an older woman with COVID-19, enrolled during active disease. CDR3s include the opening cysteine and the closing phenylalanine or tryptophan. The order of the fields is D gene, V gene, J gene, clone size, CDR3 DNA, CDR3 protein. The D gene is left open where the match is weak. The size of a clone is reported for some rows only, either as once, few or many, or as a class for expanded clones.

D: TRBD2
V: TRBV19
J: TRBJ2-7
size: .
DNA: TGTGCCAGTAGTGCCCTAGCGGGAGGTGAGTACGAGCAGTACTTC
CDR3: CASSALAGGEYEQYF

D: TRBD2
V: TRBV9
J: TRBJ2-7
size: .
DNA: TGTGCCAGCAGCGTAGGCTTGGGACTAGCGGGAGGACCTACCTACGAGCAGTACTTC
CDR3: CASSVGLGLAGGPTYEQYF

D: .
V: TRBV19
J: TRBJ2-7
size: .
DNA: TGTGCCAGTAGTATTCTTCGTGGCAACTCCTACGAGCAGTACTTC
CDR3: CASSILRGNSYEQYF

D: TRBD1
V: TRBV9
J: TRBJ1-2
size: .
DNA: TGTGCCAGCAGCGCCCCAATGACAGGGTTTGCTGGCTACACCTTC
CDR3: CASSAPMTGFAGYTF

D: TRBD1
V: TRBV5-6
J: TRBJ2-2
size: .
DNA: TGTGCCAGCAGTTTCGACAGGGATCGTTCCACCGGGGAGCTGTTTTTT
CDR3: CASSFDRDRSTGELFF

D: TRBD2
V: TRBV7-9
J: TRBJ2-1
size: .
DNA: TGTGCCAGCAGCTTTGGATTGGCTAGCGGGAGGCAGTACAATGAGCAGTTCTTC
CDR3: CASSFGLASGRQYNEQFF

D: TRBD1
V: TRBV24-1
J: TRBJ1-2
size: .
DNA: TGTGCCACCAGTGATGCCGGGACAGGGGAGGGCTATGGCTACACCTTC
CDR3: CATSDAGTGEGYGYTF

D: .
V: TRBV5-6
J: TRBJ1-1
size: .
DNA: TGTGCCAGCAGCTCTGAGGGCGGGTACACTGAAGCTTTCTTT
CDR3: CASSSEGGYTEAFF

D: TRBD1
V: TRBV10-3
J: TRBJ1-1
size: .
DNA: TGTGCCATCAGTGAGAGGGACAGGTTGAACACTGAAGCTTTCTTT
CDR3: CAISERDRLNTEAFF

D: TRBD1
V: TRBV11-2
J: TRBJ1-3
size: .
DNA: TGTGCCAGCAGCATAAGACAGGGGGGAAACACCATATATTTT
CDR3: CASSIRQGGNTIYF

D: TRBD2
V: TRBV24-1
J: TRBJ2-2
size: .
DNA: TGTGCCACCAGTGAACGAAGCGGGAGAGGCACCGGGGAGCTGTTTTTT
CDR3: CATSERSGRGTGELFF

D: .
V: TRBV4-3
J: TRBJ2-7
size: .
DNA: TGCGCCAGCAGCCAAGCAGCGGGGCTAGGGGGGGAGCAGTACTTC
CDR3: CASSQAAGLGGEQYF

D: TRBD1
V: TRBV27
J: TRBJ2-7
size: .
DNA: TGTGCCAGCAGGGGACAGGGGAAATCCTACGAGCAGTACTTC
CDR3: CASRGQGKSYEQYF

D: TRBD2
V: TRBV10-3
J: TRBJ2-1
size: .
DNA: TGTGCCATCAGGACGTCTAGCGGGAGCTCCTACAATGAGCAGTTCTTC
CDR3: CAIRTSSGSSYNEQFF

D: TRBD2
V: TRBV9
J: TRBJ2-7
size: .
DNA: TGTGCCAGCAGCGTAGCGCCTAGCGGGAGAACCCAAACCTGGGAGCAGTACTTC
CDR3: CASSVAPSGRTQTWEQYF

D: TRBD1
V: TRBV11-1
J: TRBJ2-1
size: .
DNA: TGTGCCAGCAGCGGACGACAGGGTTACTCCTACAATGAGCAGTTCTTC
CDR3: CASSGRQGYSYNEQFF

D: .
V: TRBV4-3
J: TRBJ2-7
size: .
DNA: TGCGCCAGCAGCCAAGCTCGGGGAACTCTTACCGAGCAGTACTTC
CDR3: CASSQARGTLTEQYF

D: TRBD1
V: TRBV19
J: TRBJ2-7
size: .
DNA: TGTGCCAGTAGTACCCGGACAGGGCCCGGCGAGCAGTACTTC
CDR3: CASSTRTGPGEQYF

D: TRBD2
V: TRBV6-5
J: TRBJ2-1
size: .
DNA: TGTGCCATCTTGGCTAGCGGGAGTAGTAATGAGCAGTTCTTC
CDR3: CAILASGSSNEQFF

D: TRBD2
V: TRBV6-5
J: TRBJ2-7
size: .
DNA: TGTGCCAGCATCGAGTTCGCTAGCGGGGGCTACGAGCAGTACTTC
CDR3: CASIEFASGGYEQYF

D: .
V: TRBV24-1
J: TRBJ2-7
size: .
DNA: TGTGCCACCAGTGAAGTAGTCGGCAGGGAAGACGAGCAGTACTTC
CDR3: CATSEVVGREDEQYF

D: .
V: TRBV4-1
J: TRBJ1-2
size: .
DNA: TGCGCCAGCAGCCGGTCCCAGGAAGTGGGTTATGGCTACACCTTC
CDR3: CASSRSQEVGYGYTF

D: TRBD1
V: TRBV5-6
J: TRBJ1-2
size: once
DNA: TGTGCCAGCAGTTTTGTAGGGGGCCGAAACTATGGCTACACCTTC
CDR3: CASSFVGGRNYGYTF

D: .
V: TRBV5-1
J: TRBJ2-5
size: once
DNA: TGCGCCAGCAGCTTGAGGGGAGCGGGTTTCCAAGAGACCCAGTACTTC
CDR3: CASSLRGAGFQETQYF

D: TRBD1
V: TRBV7-6
J: TRBJ2-7
size: .
DNA: TGTGCCAGCAGTCCCGGGACAGGCACCTACGAGCAGTACTTC
CDR3: CASSPGTGTYEQYF

D: .
V: TRBV4-3
J: TRBJ1-2
size: .
DNA: TGCGCCAGCAGCCAATCTTCAGGGGATTTGTATGGCTACACCTTC
CDR3: CASSQSSGDLYGYTF

D: .
V: TRBV7-2
J: TRBJ2-7
size: .
DNA: TGTGCCAGCAGCTTAGATTCCAGCTCCTACGAGCAGTACTTC
CDR3: CASSLDSSSYEQYF

D: TRBD1
V: TRBV3-1/TRBV3-2
J: TRBJ1-1
size: .
DNA: TGTGCCAGCAGCCAATCCCAGGCAGGGGGGACTGAAGCTTTCTTT
CDR3: CASSQSQAGGTEAFF

D: .
V: TRBV5-6
J: TRBJ1-3
size: .
DNA: TGTGCCAGCAGCTTGGCCCGGGATCGTGGAAACACCATATATTTT
CDR3: CASSLARDRGNTIYF

D: TRBD1
V: TRBV19
J: TRBJ1-5
size: .
DNA: TGTGCCAGTAGTACCAACCGGGACAGGGGGCGCGGGCAGCCCCAGCATTTT
CDR3: CASSTNRDRGRGQPQHF

D: TRBD1
V: TRBV5-4
J: TRBJ2-1
size: .
DNA: TGTGCCAGCAGCTTGTCGGACAGGTACAATGAGCAGTTCTTC
CDR3: CASSLSDRYNEQFF

D: .
V: TRBV9
J: TRBJ2-3
size: .
DNA: TGTGCCAGCAGCGTAGCCAGGGGGGGCACAGATACGCAGTATTTT
CDR3: CASSVARGGTDTQYF

D: .
V: TRBV19
J: TRBJ2-4
size: .
DNA: TGTGCCAGTAGTATTGGCCTCCTTGTAGCCAAAAACATTCAGTACTTC
CDR3: CASSIGLLVAKNIQYF